Each of the 12 T cell receptor beta chains below was sequenced from the same sample in a study of shared clonotypes between healthy human individuals. Method: immunoSEQ multiplex PCR; TCRdb's copy keeps in-frame clones and lacks some. The table has hundreds of thousands of clones, 60% to 85% seen once. Sequencing was performed on PBMCs. The source is a woman aged 35 to 49 in good health. Some clones in this sample may be carry-over from other donors' samples.

The V call is TRBV18, the J call TRBJ2-7; 8 bases are shared with TRBD1. The CDR3 has 16 amino acids. Germline-derived CDR1 and CDR2 are KGHSH and LQKENI. Unmatched junction bases numbered 7, after V lost 3 bases and J lost 0 bases. For the CDR3, the DNA is TGTGCCAGCTCACCCACAAACAGGGGGAGCTCCTACGAGCAGTACTTC. Residues: CASSPTNRGSSYEQYF.

V gene TRBV10-3 combines with J gene TRBJ2-7; TRBD1 matches at 8 bases. Trimming removed 5 bases from V and 3 bases from J; junction bases left unmatched: 6. The germline V gene encodes CDR1 ENHRY and CDR2 SYGVKD. CDR3 length: 14 amino acids. The CDR3 DNA sequence: TGTGCCATCAGTCCAGGACAGGGCTTCTACGAGCAGTACTTC. Translating gives CAISPGQGFYEQYF.

This chain connects TRBV13 to TRBJ2-7; 8 nucleotides match TRBD1. From germline, CDR1 is PRHDT and CDR2 FYEKMQ (reference sequence). The CDR3 is 16 amino acids. Trimming removed 3 bases from V and 6 bases from J; junction bases left unmatched: 13. The CDR3 nucleotides read TGTGCCAGCAGCTTTAACCGGGACAGGAGTATTGGCGAGCAGTACTTC. Protein: CASSFNRDRSIGEQYF.

The chain joins TRBV2 to TRBJ2-7, with 9 bases aligning to TRBD2. J lost 3 bases, V lost 6 bases, and 6 bases had no gene match. Germline V gene data show CDR1 as SNHLY and CDR2 as FYNNEI. The CDR3 sequence is 14 residues long. CDR3 DNA: TGTGCCAGCAGGCGGGAGGGCCCCCTCTACGAGCAGTACTTC. Protein sequence: CASRREGPLYEQYF.

This clone was seen many times. The J gene is TRBJ1-5, the V gene TRBV25-1; TRBD1 might be the D (5 bases). CDR1 is MGHDK, CDR2 SYGVNS, per germline. The ends were cut back, 7 bases at V and 1 base at J, with 11 bases in the middle. This CDR3 region has 14 residues. The CDR3 sequence: CASNPGTSNQPQHF. CDR3 coding DNA: TGTGCCAGCAATCCCGGGACCAGCAATCAGCCCCAGCATTTT. Full variable domain (remainder filled in from reference TRBV25-1 and TRBJ1-5): EADIYQTPRYLVIGTGKKITLECSQTMGHDKMYWYQQDPGMELHLIHYSYGVNSTEKGDLSSESTVSRIRTEHFPLTLESARPSHTSQYLCASNPGTSNQPQHFGDGTRLSIL.

V usage is TRBV25-1 and J usage is TRBJ2-6, with D unclear. Germline V gives CDR1 MGHDK, CDR2 SYGVNS. The CDR3 contains 16 residues. Trimming left V 4 bases short and J 1 base short, with 11 bases between. In nucleotides, the CDR3 is TGTGCCAGCAGTGCCTCCGACTTGTCTGGGGCCAACGTCCTGACTTTC. Encoded protein: CASSASDLSGANVLTF.

This clone was found once. The chain uses TRBV29-1 and TRBJ2-1, with D uncertain. V lost 3 bases and J lost 3, with 12 bases in between. The germline gives CDR1 SQVTM, CDR2 ANQGSEA. This CDR3 spans 14 amino acids. For the CDR3, the DNA is TGCAGCGTTGATAGGGTCTCTAACTACAATGAGCAGTTCTTC. Its translation: CSVDRVSNYNEQFF.

The rearrangement links TRBV25-1 to TRBJ1-1; D is perhaps TRBD1 (6 bases). The CDR3 is made up of 16 amino acids. Germline V gene sequence: CDR1 MGHDK, CDR2 SYGVNS. V was pared by 1 base and J by 0 bases, with 12 bases between. The chain's CDR3 is CASSESIRDMNTEAFF. The DNA of the CDR3 is TGTGCCAGCAGTGAATCTATAAGGGACATGAACACTGAAGCTTTCTTT.

This clone has a handful of counts. This sequence joins TRBV6-6 and TRBJ1-4; D perhaps matches TRBD1 (5 bases). The CDR3 extends over 15 amino acids. V lost 2 bases and J 7 bases, leaving 14 bases between the germline ends. Germline values: CDR1 MNHNY, CDR2 SVGAGI (reference sequence). CDR3 loop: CASSYGAPGSEKLFF. CDR3 nucleotides: TGTGCCAGCAGTTACGGGGCCCCGGGGAGTGAAAAACTGTTTTTT.

The chain carries TRBV2 and TRBJ2-7, with a tentative D call TRBD2 (5 bases). Germline assignment: CDR1 SNHLY and CDR2 FYNNEI. Trimming left V 6 bases short and J 9 bases short, with 12 bases between. The CDR3 contains 11 residues. The DNA for the CDR3 is TGTGCCAGCAGGCTAGCAAAGAGGCAGTACTTC. Protein sequence: CASRLAKRQYF.

This clone was detected a few times. Other nucleotide sequences from this sample produce the same CDR3. The chain joins TRBV14 to TRBJ1-1, with D unclear. V lost 1 base to trimming and J lost 7 bases, with 10 bases between them. The germline V gene encodes CDR1 SGHDN and CDR2 FVKESK. This CDR3 spans 13 amino acids. This chain's CDR3 is CASSQARDGEAFF. Here the CDR3 DNA reads TGTGCCAGCAGCCAAGCAAGGGATGGTGAAGCTTTCTTT.

This sequence joins TRBV10-3 and TRBJ2-5; TRBD2 might be the D (5 bases). Per the germline V gene, CDR1 is ENHRY and CDR2 is SYGVKD. The ends were cut back, 4 bases at V and 1 base at J, with 10 bases in the middle. This CDR3 comprises 14 residues. CDR3 in DNA: TGTGCCATCAGTGTGGGCGGGTTCCAAGAGACCCAGTACTTC. Its protein product is CAISVGGFQETQYF.